This T cell receptor (beta chain) was found in a study of blood T cell repertoires in COVID-19. Overall study context: Samples came from the United States, Italy and Spain, spanning acute and convalescent COVID-19.

The germline gives CDR1 SGHTA, CDR2 FQGTGA. The CDR3 runs to 17 residues. The trim removed 3 bases at V and 8 bases at J, leaving 16 bases unmatched. Generated by immunoSEQ multiplex PCR, the TCRdb table keeps only in-frame clones and is missing some. The sample comprises around 290,000 clones, roughly 91% of which are singletons, and roughly 2% rests with the top ten. Sequencing input: PBMCs or T cells enriched from blood (not recorded which). The origin of this receptor is an older woman in a cohort exposed to, infected with or recovered from COVID-19 (not recorded which). This sequence joins TRBV7-3 and TRBJ1-2; 9 nucleotides agree with TRBD1. CDR3 bases: TGTGCCAGCAGCTTCAACCCCCAAAGTCCGGGACAGGGAGGCTACACCTTC. This sequence encodes CASSFNPQSPGQGGYTF. The full variable domain, with the rest looked up from reference TRBV7-3 and TRBJ1-2, is GAGVSQTPSNKVTEKGKYVELRCDPISGHTALYWYRQSLGQGPEFLIYFQGTGAADDSGLPNDRFFAVRPEGSVSTLKIQRTERGDSAVYLCASSFNPQSPGQGGYTFGSGTRLTVV.